Listed below are T cell receptor beta chains from one sample, sequenced in a study of Ad26.COV2.S vaccination and SARS-CoV-2 variants. Here immunoSEQ multiplex PCR was the method, and the copy in TCRdb shows in-frame clones only, minus some. The repertoire holds about 350,000 clones, with roughly 85% as singletons. This sample comprised peripheral blood, obtained in a trial of Ad26.COV2.S vaccine versus placebo. All receptors come from a person between 18 and 59 years old who received the Ad26.COV2.S COVID-19 vaccine or a placebo. CDR3s include the opening cysteine and the closing phenylalanine or tryptophan. The D gene is left open where the match is weak. The size field is filled for only some rows; it gives once, few, many or a size class.

J	size	D	V	CDR3	DNA
TRBJ1-6	few	-	TRBV9	CASSPSGGNSPLHF	TGTGCCAGCAGCCCTTCGGGGGGAAATTCACCCCTCCACTTT
TRBJ2-7	-	TRBD1	TRBV11-2	CASSLDRTGRSYEQYF	TGTGCCAGCAGCTTAGATCGGACAGGGAGGTCCTACGAGCAGTACTTC
TRBJ1-2	-	-	TRBV6-2/TRBV6-3	CASSYRGSNYGYTF	TGTGCCAGCAGTTACCGGGGCTCTAACTATGGCTACACCTTC
TRBJ2-1	-	-	TRBV15	CATSRDPPRGGGNEQFF	TGTGCCACCAGCAGAGATCCGCCAAGGGGCGGTGGCAATGAGCAGTTCTTC
TRBJ2-3	-	TRBD2	TRBV7-2	CASTLSGRLADTQYF	TGTGCCAGCACCCTTAGCGGGAGGTTGGCAGATACGCAGTATTTT
TRBJ2-5	-	-	TRBV4-3	CASSQEYRLGETQYF	TGCGCCAGCAGCCAAGAATACAGGTTAGGAGAGACCCAGTACTTC
TRBJ2-1	-	TRBD2	TRBV3-1/TRBV3-2	CASSPSWLAGGSSYNEQFF	TGTGCCAGCAGCCCGTCTTGGCTAGCGGGAGGATCCTCCTACAATGAGCAGTTCTTC
TRBJ1-6	-	-	TRBV5-1	CASSLTGSSSYNSPLHF	TGCGCCAGCAGCTTGACAGGAAGCAGCTCCTATAATTCACCCCTCCACTTT
TRBJ2-7	many	TRBD2	TRBV18	CASSPATGGTYEQYF	TGTGCCAGCTCACCAGCAACGGGAGGCACCTACGAGCAGTACTTC
TRBJ2-5	-	TRBD2	TRBV5-1	CASSPSSGGAEETQYF	TGCGCCAGCAGTCCCTCTAGCGGGGGGGCAGAAGAGACCCAGTACTTC
TRBJ2-7	-	-	TRBV2	CASRTESEQYF	TGTGCCAGCAGAACAGAGTCCGAGCAGTACTTC
TRBJ2-7	-	-	TRBV13	CASSGSYEQYF	TGTGCCAGCAGCGGATCCTACGAGCAGTACTTC
TRBJ2-7	-	-	TRBV10-2	CASRNEVFHYEQYF	TGCGCCAGCCGAAACGAGGTGTTTCATTACGAGCAGTACTTC
TRBJ2-2	-	-	TRBV4-3	CASSQVWGTNTGELFF	TGCGCCAGCAGCCAAGTTTGGGGGACGAACACCGGGGAGCTGTTTTTT
TRBJ1-1	once	-	TRBV19	CASSIAAGLNTEAFF	TGTGCCAGTAGTATAGCCGCAGGGCTAAACACTGAAGCTTTCTTT
TRBJ2-7	-	-	TRBV2	CASSLLLTYEQYF	TGTGCCAGCAGCCTACTGTTGACCTACGAGCAGTACTTC
TRBJ1-5	few	TRBD1	TRBV28	CASSATGGAGQPQHF	TGTGCCAGCAGTGCGACAGGGGGCGCGGGTCAGCCCCAGCATTTT
TRBJ2-3	-	TRBD2	TRBV27	CASSRLAGGLSTDTQYF	TGTGCCAGCAGTCGACTAGCGGGAGGCCTGAGCACAGATACGCAGTATTTT
TRBJ1-1	-	TRBD1	TRBV6-2/TRBV6-3	CASSRDRPLNTEAFF	TGTGCCAGCAGTAGGGACAGACCCTTGAACACTGAAGCTTTCTTT
TRBJ2-4	-	-	TRBV3-1/TRBV3-2	CASSPIGGQNIQYF	TGTGCCAGCAGCCCCATAGGGGGTCAAAACATTCAGTACTTC
TRBJ1-1	once	TRBD1	TRBV6-6	CASYWTGGERITEAFF	TGTGCCAGTTACTGGACAGGGGGCGAGAGAATCACTGAAGCTTTCTTT
TRBJ1-3	-	TRBD1	TRBV12-3/TRBV12-4	CASSGTAGNTIYF	TGTGCCAGCAGTGGGACAGCTGGAAACACCATATATTTT
TRBJ2-7	-	-	TRBV27	CASSLSGGRYEQYF	TGTGCCAGCAGTTTATCGGGGGGACGCTACGAGCAGTACTTC
TRBJ2-5	-	-	TRBV14	CASSQDLGRAQYF	TGTGCCAGCAGCCAAGATCTGGGCAGGGCCCAGTACTTC
TRBJ1-2	-	-	TRBV28	CASSTDYLRAHGYTF	TGTGCCAGCAGCACGGACTACCTTAGGGCGCACGGCTACACCTTC
TRBJ2-3	-	TRBD2	TRBV19	CASSMLAGDMSDTQYF	TGTGCCAGTAGTATGCTCGCGGGGGATATGTCAGATACGCAGTATTTT
TRBJ1-1	-	-	TRBV4-1	CASSQVPRPITEAFF	TGCGCCAGCAGCCAAGTCCCCCGACCCATAACTGAAGCTTTCTTT
TRBJ2-7	-	-	TRBV30	CAWSVGGFGSYEQYF	TGTGCCTGGAGTGTAGGGGGGTTTGGCTCCTACGAGCAGTACTTC
TRBJ2-7	-	TRBD1	TRBV9	CASSVAQGATYEQYF	TGTGCCAGCAGCGTAGCTCAGGGGGCGACCTACGAGCAGTACTTC
TRBJ2-1	once	TRBD2	TRBV10-3	CAIGREDYNEQFF	TGTGCCATCGGGCGGGAGGACTACAATGAGCAGTTCTTC
TRBJ2-6	-	TRBD1	TRBV7-6	CASSSQGRDRVGSGANVLTF	TGTGCCAGCAGCTCACAGGGTCGGGACAGGGTAGGCTCTGGGGCCAACGTCCTGACTTTC
TRBJ2-6	-	TRBD1	TRBV28	CASRTGFRASGANVLTF	TGTGCCAGCAGGACAGGGTTCCGAGCCTCTGGGGCCAACGTCCTGACTTTC
TRBJ1-3	few	TRBD1	TRBV6-6	CASSLPLWTGGGNTIYF	TGTGCCAGCAGTCTCCCTTTGTGGACAGGGGGCGGAAACACCATATATTTT
TRBJ1-5	-	TRBD1	TRBV19	CASSTGQGHQPQHF	TGTGCCAGTAGTACGGGACAGGGCCATCAGCCCCAGCATTTT
TRBJ2-5	-	TRBD1	TRBV27	CASSHRGETQYF	TGTGCCAGCAGCCACAGGGGAGAGACCCAGTACTTC
TRBJ2-1	-	-	TRBV2	CASLPGKSSYNEQFF	TGTGCCAGCCTCCCGGGGAAGAGCTCCTACAATGAGCAGTTCTTC
TRBJ1-1	-	-	TRBV30	CACQNAGNAFF	TGTGCCTGCCAAAACGCGGGGAATGCTTTCTTT
TRBJ1-1	few	-	TRBV6-1	CASSSGTVMNTEAFF	TGTGCCAGCAGTTCCGGGACGGTTATGAACACTGAAGCTTTCTTT
TRBJ2-7	-	-	TRBV19	CASSIEDRGLYEQYF	TGTGCCAGTAGTATAGAGGACAGAGGGCTCTACGAGCAGTACTTC
TRBJ2-1	-	-	TRBV30	CALEGTAKIREQFF	TGTGCCCTGGAAGGGACCGCGAAAATCAGAGAGCAGTTCTTC
TRBJ1-6	few	-	TRBV27	CASSSGGINSPLHF	TGTGCCAGCAGTTCTGGGGGGATCAATTCACCCCTCCACTTT
TRBJ1-1	few	TRBD1	TRBV19	CASSIERQGASTEAFF	TGTGCCAGTAGTATAGAGCGACAGGGTGCGAGCACTGAAGCTTTCTTT
TRBJ1-5	-	-	TRBV2	CASSDQGYQPQHF	TGTGCCAGCAGTGATCAGGGATATCAGCCCCAGCATTTT
TRBJ2-1	-	-	TRBV7-2	CASSLVGQFYNEQFF	TGTGCCAGCAGCTTAGTGGGGCAGTTCTACAATGAGCAGTTCTTC
TRBJ1-4	once	TRBD1	TRBV28	CASRPGTANNEKLFF	TGTGCCAGCAGGCCCGGGACAGCAAATAATGAAAAACTGTTTTTT
TRBJ1-2	once	-	TRBV11-2	CASSSGQGYGYTF	TGTGCCAGCAGCTCCGGCCAGGGCTATGGCTACACCTTC
TRBJ1-2	-	TRBD1	TRBV3-1/TRBV3-2	CASSPGTGPLYGYTF	TGTGCCAGCAGCCCTGGGACAGGGCCTCTCTATGGCTACACCTTC
TRBJ2-2	-	-	TRBV7-2	CASSPRENTGELFF	TGTGCCAGCAGCCCGCGGGAGAACACCGGGGAGCTGTTTTTT
TRBJ2-3	-	-	TRBV4-3	CASSPWDSSTDTQYF	TGCGCCAGCAGCCCCTGGGACTCTAGCACAGATACGCAGTATTTT
TRBJ1-4	-	TRBD1	TRBV24-1	CATSDSSGQANEKLFF	TGTGCCACCAGTGATTCCTCGGGACAGGCTAATGAAAAACTGTTTTTT
TRBJ2-1	-	-	TRBV5-1	CASSLDPRGDEQFF	TGCGCCAGCAGCTTGGATCCGAGAGGCGATGAGCAGTTCTTC
TRBJ2-3	-	-	TRBV10-1	CASSGPSDTQYF	TGCGCCAGCAGCGGCCCGTCAGATACGCAGTATTTT
TRBJ2-2	-	TRBD2	TRBV2	CASSGQRGGTGELFF	TGTGCCAGCAGCGGCCAGCGGGGGGGGACCGGGGAGCTGTTTTTT
TRBJ2-1	-	TRBD2	TRBV5-1	CASSLGGGTNEQFF	TGCGCCAGCAGCTTGGGCGGGGGGACCAATGAGCAGTTCTTC
TRBJ1-1	-	-	TRBV6-5	CASSYSLGSEAFF	TGTGCCAGCAGTTACTCCCTTGGAAGTGAAGCTTTCTTT